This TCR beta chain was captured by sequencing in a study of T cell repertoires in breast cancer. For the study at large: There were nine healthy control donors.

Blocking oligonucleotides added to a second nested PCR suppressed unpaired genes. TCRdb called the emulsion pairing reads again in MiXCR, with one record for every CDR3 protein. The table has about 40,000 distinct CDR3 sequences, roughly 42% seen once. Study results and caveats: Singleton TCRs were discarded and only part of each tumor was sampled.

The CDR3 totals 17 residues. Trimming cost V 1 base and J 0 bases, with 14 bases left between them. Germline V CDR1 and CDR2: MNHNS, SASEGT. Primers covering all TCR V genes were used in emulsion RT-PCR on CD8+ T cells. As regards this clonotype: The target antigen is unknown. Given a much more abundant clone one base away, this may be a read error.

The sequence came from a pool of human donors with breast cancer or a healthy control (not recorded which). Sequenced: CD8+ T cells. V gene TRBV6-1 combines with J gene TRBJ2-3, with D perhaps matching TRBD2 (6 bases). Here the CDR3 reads CASSEDASEKSTDTQYF. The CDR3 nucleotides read TGTGCCAGCAGTGAAGATGCTAGCGAAAAAAGCACAGATACGCAGTATTTT.